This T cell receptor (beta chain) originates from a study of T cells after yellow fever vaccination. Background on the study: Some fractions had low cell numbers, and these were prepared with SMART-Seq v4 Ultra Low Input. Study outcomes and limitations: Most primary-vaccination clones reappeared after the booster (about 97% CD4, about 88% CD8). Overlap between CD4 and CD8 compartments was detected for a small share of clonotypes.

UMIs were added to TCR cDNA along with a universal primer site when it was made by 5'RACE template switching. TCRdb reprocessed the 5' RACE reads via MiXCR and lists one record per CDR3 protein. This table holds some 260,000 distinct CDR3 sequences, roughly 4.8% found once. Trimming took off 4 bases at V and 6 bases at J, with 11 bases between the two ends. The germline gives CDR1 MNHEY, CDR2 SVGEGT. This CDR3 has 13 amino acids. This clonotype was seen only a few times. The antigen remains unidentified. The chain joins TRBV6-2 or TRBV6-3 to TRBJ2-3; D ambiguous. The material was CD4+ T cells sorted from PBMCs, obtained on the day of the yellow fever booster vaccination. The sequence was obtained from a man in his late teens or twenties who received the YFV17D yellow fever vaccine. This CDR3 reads CASSSGQVDTQYF. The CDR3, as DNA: TGTGCCAGCAGTTCCGGGCAGGTGGATACGCAGTATTTT.